A single sample gave rise to the 22 T cell receptor beta chains below, sequenced in a study of T-cell reconstitution after alpha-beta-depleted transplantation in children. Unique molecular identifiers were incorporated into the prepared TCRbeta library. TCRdb used MiXCR to reprocess the PCR reads, holding one entry per CDR3 protein. The sample lists around 410,000 distinct CDR3 sequences, approximately 11% occurring once. The specimen was PBMCs from the stem cell graft donor, collected from the stem cell graft. The receptors were gathered from a human donor who donated a stem cell graft to a child with acute myeloid leukemia.

The chain couples TRBV7-9 to TRBJ2-3; D is perhaps TRBD1 (6 bases). Per the germline V gene, CDR1 is SEHNR and CDR2 is FQNEAQ (reference sequence). The CDR3 is 16 amino acids. Deletions cut 4 bases from V and 6 bases from J, with 20 bases between. CDR3 region: CASSSRAQTGTDTQYF. CDR3 coding DNA: TGTGCCAGCAGCTCCCGGGCCCAGACAGGAACGGATACGCAGTATTTT.

The chain uses TRBV20-1 and TRBJ2-1; D remains ambiguous. This CDR3 contains 18 residues. From germline, CDR1 is DFQATT and CDR2 SNEGSKA (reference sequence). V was trimmed by 3 bases and J by 3 bases, leaving 24 bases between them. In DNA, the CDR3 is TGCAGTGCTAGTGGTCCCGATAAGCGAACCCGATACTACAATGAGCAGTTCTTC. Translation gives CSASGPDKRTRYYNEQFF.

A few counts support this clonotype. The chain combines TRBV25-1 with TRBJ1-6, with a weak D call TRBD1 (6 bases). This CDR3 has 16 residues. Germline V gene sequence: CDR1 MGHDK, CDR2 SYGVNS. V dropped 1 base and J dropped 8 bases, with 15 bases sitting between them. CDR3 DNA sequence: TGTGCCAGCAGTGAATCCATGAGCAGGGGCGATTCACCCCTCCACTTT. Translation gives CASSESMSRGDSPLHF.

In its sample, this clonotype was seen a few times. V gene TRBV7-6 combines with J gene TRBJ2-7; D gene ambiguous. From germline, CDR1 is SGHVS and CDR2 FNYEAQ. The CDR3 runs to 13 residues. V lost 5 bases and J lost 3, with 11 bases in between. The CDR3 sequence: CASSLRKGYEQYF. The CDR3 DNA follows: TGTGCCAGCAGCCTTCGCAAGGGCTACGAGCAGTACTTC.

V and J are TRBV20-1 and TRBJ1-4; D ambiguous. The V end lost 0 bases, the J end lost 8 bases, and 13 bases lay between the germline ends. Germline assignment: CDR1 DFQATT and CDR2 SNEGSKA (reference sequence). The CDR3 contains 14 residues. CDR3 protein: CSARDLQDGEKLFF. The CDR3 bases are TGCAGTGCTAGAGATCTTCAGGACGGGGAAAAACTGTTTTTT.

This clonotype was seen just once. At one end the junction does not follow the germline gene, possibly because of a read error. V gene TRBV5-1 combines with J gene TRBJ2-5; either TRBD1 or TRBD2 may supply D (5 bases each). Germline V gene lookup returns CDR1 SGHRS and CDR2 YFSETQ. The CDR3 spans 13 residues. The CDR3 DNA sequence: TGCGCCACCAGCTTGGGACGAAGGGAGACCCAGTACTTC. It codes for CATSLGRRETQYF.

This clonotype came up many times. The rearrangement joins TRBV6-5 to TRBJ1-4; D is unresolved. Germline V gives CDR1 MNHEY, CDR2 SVGAGI. V was shortened by 2 bases and J by 3 bases, with 13 bases between the two germline ends. The CDR3 extends over 16 amino acids. In DNA, the CDR3 is TGTGCCAGCAGTTACGAGGGCTGGGGAGCTAATGAAAAACTGTTTTTT. The encoded protein is CASSYEGWGANEKLFF.

This clonotype showed up many times. The V gene is TRBV7-9, the J gene TRBJ2-7, with TRBD1 matching 7 bases. From germline, CDR1 is SEHNR and CDR2 FQNEAQ (reference sequence). V was pared by 8 bases and J by 3 bases, with 13 bases of the junction left unmatched. The CDR3 runs 15 residues. CDR3 protein: CASGRQGSTLYEQYF. The CDR3 nucleotides are TGTGCCAGCGGAAGACAGGGAAGTACCCTCTACGAGCAGTACTTC.

The chain recombines TRBV12-3 or TRBV12-4 with TRBJ1-5; 8 positions agree with TRBD1. The V and J ends lost 6 bases and 8 bases, in that order; junction bases with no gene match: 12. CDR3 length: 15 amino acids. The CDR3 is CASSMSQGAWKPQHF. In nucleotides, the CDR3 is TGTGCCAGCAGCATGAGCCAGGGGGCATGGAAGCCCCAGCATTTT.

This sequence joins TRBV12-3 or TRBV12-4 and TRBJ1-5; TRBD1 matches at 9 bases. After removal of 3 bases from V and 8 bases from J, the junction contained 5 bases not matched to a gene. CDR3 length: 14 amino acids. As DNA, the CDR3 is TGTGCCAGCAGTTTTGGGACAGGGAAGAAGCCCCAGCATTTT. Its protein is CASSFGTGKKPQHF.

The rearrangement uses TRBV5-1 and TRBJ2-3, with TRBD2 as a possible D gene (5 bases). Trimming pared 7 bases from V and 1 base from J, leaving 16 bases between. This CDR3 contains 15 residues. Germline CDR1 and CDR2: SGHRS and YFSETQ. The CDR3, as DNA: TGCGCCAGCCGAGGGCTCGCATCGGGCACAGATACGCAGTATTTT. Translating gives CASRGLASGTDTQYF.

This clonotype came up many times. One end of the junction does not line up with germline, which may come from a read error. This rearrangement joins TRBV7-7 to TRBJ2-5; 8 nucleotides line up with TRBD1. Germline assignment: CDR1 SSHAT and CDR2 FNYEAQ (reference sequence). This CDR3 is 15 amino acids long. The CDR3 here is CASSSGQGQRETQYF. The CDR3 DNA sequence: TGTGCTAGCAGCTCTGGACAGGGTCAGAGAGAGACCCAGTACTTC.

The V and J genes are TRBV10-2 and TRBJ2-2; 13 bases are shared with TRBD2. CDR1 and CDR2 from the germline V gene are WSHSY and SAAADI. Unmatched junction bases numbered 13, after V lost 8 bases and J lost 4 bases. The CDR3 extends over 18 amino acids. CDR3 residues: CASFWTGTSGMGTGELFF. The CDR3 DNA sequence: TGCGCCAGCTTCTGGACCGGGACTAGCGGGATGGGCACCGGGGAGCTGTTTTTT.

This clonotype was detected once. V is TRBV4-3 and J is TRBJ2-3; no firm D call. The CDR3 has 14 residues. Trimming pared 1 base from V and 4 bases from J, leaving 9 bases between. Germline V gene sequence: CDR1 LGHNA, CDR2 YSLEER. The CDR3: CASSQGTLSDTQYF. CDR3 DNA sequence: TGCGCCAGCAGCCAAGGGACCCTGTCAGATACGCAGTATTTT.

The chain combines TRBV5-5 with TRBJ1-1, with D tentatively TRBD1 (5 bases). Germline V gene data show CDR1 as SGHKS and CDR2 as YYEKEE (reference sequence). There are 13 residues in the CDR3. Trimming shortened V by 5 bases and J by 2 bases, and 10 bases separated the two germline ends. Here the CDR3 reads CASRIGVNTEAFF. CDR3 nucleotide sequence: TGTGCCAGCAGAATAGGGGTCAACACTGAAGCTTTCTTT.

This clonotype was seen a handful of times. This chain joins TRBV20-1 and TRBJ2-7; possible D gene TRBD1, 6 bases. The CDR3 consists of 11 residues. Trimming pared 1 base from V and 7 bases from J, leaving 8 bases between. Looked up from germline, CDR1 is DFQATT and CDR2 is SNEGSKA (reference sequence). The CDR3 spells CSARAQGEQYF. The CDR3 DNA sequence: TGCAGTGCTAGAGCGCAGGGGGAGCAGTACTTC.

Only a few counts were recorded for this clonotype. This chain joins TRBV27 and TRBJ2-1; D might be TRBD2 (6 bases). CDR3 size: 18 residues. Germline V lookup: CDR1 MNHEY, CDR2 SMNVEV (reference sequence). The V end was cut by 2 bases, the J end by 2 bases, with 19 bases between. In DNA form, the CDR3 reads TGTGCCAGCAGTTTAATCAGAGGCGGGACGAGACCCTACAATGAGCAGTTCTTC. Amino acids: CASSLIRGGTRPYNEQFF.

This rearrangement joins TRBV20-1 to TRBJ2-3; D perhaps matches TRBD2 (6 bases). The CDR3 is 16 residues long. Trimming left V 5 bases short and J 0 bases short, with 18 bases between. Germline V lookup: CDR1 DFQATT, CDR2 SNEGSKA (reference sequence). The CDR3 coding sequence is TGCAGTGCTGAGGACCTAGGGCGGGGTAGCACAGATACGCAGTATTTT. It encodes CSAEDLGRGSTDTQYF.

This clonotype was recorded a few times. V gene TRBV6-1 combines with J gene TRBJ2-2; TRBD2 aligns across 14 bases. Looked up from germline, CDR1 is MNHNS and CDR2 is SASEGT. Trimming removed 9 bases from V and 4 bases from J; junction bases left unmatched: 10. The CDR3 has 17 residues. The CDR3 bases are TGTGCCAGTGTTCCGGGACTAGCGGGAGTCAGCACCGGGGAGCTGTTTTTT. Its translation: CASVPGLAGVSTGELFF.

The genes are TRBV12-5 and TRBJ2-3, with 9 bases that match TRBD1. Germline lookup yields CDR1 LGHNT and CDR2 FRNRAP. The length of the CDR3 is 14 residues. The ends lost 3 bases at V and 3 bases at J; junction bases unmatched: 1. The CDR3 sequence: CASGLGTGTDTQYF. CDR3 in DNA: TGTGCTAGTGGTTTAGGGACAGGGACAGATACGCAGTATTTT.

At least ten counts were recorded for this clonotype. This chain joins TRBV10-3 and TRBJ1-6; D gene uncertain. V was trimmed by 3 bases and J by 4 bases, leaving 7 bases between them. CDR3 length: 14 residues. The germline V gene encodes CDR1 ENHRY and CDR2 SYGVKD. For the CDR3, the DNA is TGTGCCATCAGTGATGGGAGGTATAATTCACCCCTCCACTTT. This sequence encodes CAISDGRYNSPLHF.

The genes are TRBV7-9 and TRBJ2-7, with unresolved D. This CDR3 spans 12 amino acids. V was trimmed by 3 bases and J by 3 bases, leaving 6 bases between them. Germline values: CDR1 SEHNR, CDR2 FQNEAQ (reference sequence). The CDR3 DNA reads as TGTGCCAGCAGCTTGCAGGACTACGAGCAGTACGTC. Translation gives CASSLQDYEQYV.